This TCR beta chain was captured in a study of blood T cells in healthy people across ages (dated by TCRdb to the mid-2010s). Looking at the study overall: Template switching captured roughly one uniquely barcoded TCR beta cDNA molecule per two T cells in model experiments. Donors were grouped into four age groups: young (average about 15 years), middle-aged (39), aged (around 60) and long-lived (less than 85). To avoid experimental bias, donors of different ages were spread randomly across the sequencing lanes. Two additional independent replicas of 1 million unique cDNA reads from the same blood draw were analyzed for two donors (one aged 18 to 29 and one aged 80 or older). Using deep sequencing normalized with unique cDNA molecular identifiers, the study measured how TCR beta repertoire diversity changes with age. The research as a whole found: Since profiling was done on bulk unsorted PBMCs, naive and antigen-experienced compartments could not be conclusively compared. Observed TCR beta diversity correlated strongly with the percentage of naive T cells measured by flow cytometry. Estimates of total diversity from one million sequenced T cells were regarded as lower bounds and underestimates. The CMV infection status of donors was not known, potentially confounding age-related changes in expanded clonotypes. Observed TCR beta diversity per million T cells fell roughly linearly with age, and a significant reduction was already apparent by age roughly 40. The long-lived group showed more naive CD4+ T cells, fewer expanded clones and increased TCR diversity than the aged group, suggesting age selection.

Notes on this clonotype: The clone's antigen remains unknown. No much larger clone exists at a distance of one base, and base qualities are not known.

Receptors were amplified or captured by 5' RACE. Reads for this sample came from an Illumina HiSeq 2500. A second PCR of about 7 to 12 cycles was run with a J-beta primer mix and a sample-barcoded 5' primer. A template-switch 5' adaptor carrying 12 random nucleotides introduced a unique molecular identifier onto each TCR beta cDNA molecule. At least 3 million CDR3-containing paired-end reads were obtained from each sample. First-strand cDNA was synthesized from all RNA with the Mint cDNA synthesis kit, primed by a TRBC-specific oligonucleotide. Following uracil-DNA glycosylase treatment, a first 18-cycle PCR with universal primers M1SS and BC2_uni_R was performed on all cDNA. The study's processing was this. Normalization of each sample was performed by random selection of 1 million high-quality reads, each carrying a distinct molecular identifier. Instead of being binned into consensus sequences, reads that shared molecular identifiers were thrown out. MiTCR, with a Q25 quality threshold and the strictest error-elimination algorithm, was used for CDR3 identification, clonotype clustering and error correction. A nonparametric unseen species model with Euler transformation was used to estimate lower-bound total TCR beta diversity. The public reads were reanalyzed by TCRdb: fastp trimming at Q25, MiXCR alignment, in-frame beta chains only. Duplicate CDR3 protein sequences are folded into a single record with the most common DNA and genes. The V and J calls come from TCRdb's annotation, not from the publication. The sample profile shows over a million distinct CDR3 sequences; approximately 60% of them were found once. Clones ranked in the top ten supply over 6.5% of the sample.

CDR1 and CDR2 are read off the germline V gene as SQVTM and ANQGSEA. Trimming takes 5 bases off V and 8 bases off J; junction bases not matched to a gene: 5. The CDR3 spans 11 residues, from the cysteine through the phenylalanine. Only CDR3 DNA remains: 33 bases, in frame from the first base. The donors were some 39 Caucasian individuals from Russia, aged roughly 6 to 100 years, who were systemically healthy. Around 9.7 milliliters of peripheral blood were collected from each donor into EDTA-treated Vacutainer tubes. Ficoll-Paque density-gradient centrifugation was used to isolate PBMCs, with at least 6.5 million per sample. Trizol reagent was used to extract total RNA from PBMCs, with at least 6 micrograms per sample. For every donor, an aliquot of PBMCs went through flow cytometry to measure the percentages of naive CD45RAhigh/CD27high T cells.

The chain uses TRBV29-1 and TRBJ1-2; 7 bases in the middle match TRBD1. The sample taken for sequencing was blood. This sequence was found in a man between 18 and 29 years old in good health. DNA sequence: TGCAGCGTTCCAGGGGGGTACGGCTACACCTTC. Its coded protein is CSVPGGYGYTF. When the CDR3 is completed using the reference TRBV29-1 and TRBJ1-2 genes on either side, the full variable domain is SAVISQKPSRDICQRGTSLTIQCQVDSQVTMMFWYRQQPGQSLTLIATANQGSEATYESGFVIDKFPISRPNLTFSTLTVSNMSPEDSSIYLCSVPGGYGYTFGSGTRLTVV.